The 13 T cell receptor beta chains in this list originate from one sample, sequenced in a study of blood T cell repertoires in COVID-19. Some clones are missing from TCRdb's copy, which holds only in-frame ones; the method was immunoSEQ multiplex PCR. Of some 100,000 clones listed, around four fifths are singletons. The specimen sequenced was peripheral blood. The receptors here all came from a man in his 70s with active or convalescent COVID-19.

The table lists this clone with a count of one. The V and J genes are TRBV12-3 or TRBV12-4 and TRBJ1-5; D remains ambiguous. V lost 2 bases to trimming and J lost 9 bases, with 11 bases between them. This CDR3 spans 13 amino acids. CDR3 amino acids: CASSLQISLPQHF. The DNA for the CDR3 is TGTGCCAGCAGTTTACAGATTTCGTTGCCCCAGCATTTT.

The chain has TRBV21-1 and TRBJ2-2; TRBD1, the table's D call, lacks a check against the DNA. TRBV21-1 is assigned pseudogene status. The CDR3 covers 16 residues. CDR3 bases: TGTGCCAGCAAAAAGAGGGGACAAGACCAGACCGGGGAGCTGTTTTTT. Residues: CASKKRGQDQTGELFF.

The chain couples TRBV18 to TRBJ2-5; a possible D gene is TRBD2 (5 bases). This CDR3 spans 13 amino acids. Germline assignment: CDR1 KGHSH and CDR2 LQKENI. V lost 3 bases and J lost 5, with 10 bases in between. The CDR3 coding sequence is TGTGCCAGCTCACCCTTAGCGCGGGAGACCCAGTACTTC. This translates into CASSPLARETQYF.

The chain employs TRBV25-1 and TRBJ2-7, with 8 nucleotides matching TRBD2. The germline gives CDR1 MGHDK, CDR2 SYGVNS. With V trimmed by 5 bases and J by 6 bases, 12 bases remained unmatched. This CDR3 has 15 residues. The CDR3: CASSKVAGPASEQYF. CDR3 DNA sequence: TGTGCCAGCAGTAAGGTAGCGGGACCAGCCTCCGAGCAGTACTTC.

The V gene is TRBV10-3, the J gene TRBJ2-3, with D possibly TRBD2 on 7 matching bases. V was pared by 10 bases and J by 7 bases, with 21 bases between. The CDR3 has 14 amino acids. Germline V gene sequence: CDR1 ENHRY, CDR2 SYGVKD. CDR3 sequence: CATGGDRGAYTQYF. The CDR3, as DNA: TGTGCCACGGGGGGCGATCGGGGTGCGTATACGCAGTATTTT.

The chain joins TRBV28 to TRBJ2-2; D is unresolved. Germline CDR1 MDHEN, CDR2 SYDVKM. V lost 7 bases to trimming and J lost 2 bases, with 11 bases between them. The length of the CDR3 is 14 residues. CDR3 DNA: TGTGCCAGCACCCCCCAGGATAACACCGGGGAGCTGTTTTTT. This codes for CASTPQDNTGELFF.

V usage is TRBV18 and J usage is TRBJ2-7; 7 bases map to TRBD1. J lost 4 bases, V lost 2 bases, and 14 bases had no gene match. CDR1 KGHSH and CDR2 LQKENI come from the germline V gene. The length of the CDR3 is 17 residues. The CDR3 sequence is CASSPGVEGALPYEQYF. DNA of the CDR3: TGTGCCAGCTCACCAGGGGTCGAGGGGGCGCTTCCATACGAGCAGTACTTC.

The rearrangement links TRBV5-1 to TRBJ2-3; 9 bases fit TRBD1. CDR3 length: 15 residues. Germline-derived CDR1 and CDR2 are SGHRS and YFSETQ. Losses at the gene ends were 2 bases for V and 11 bases for J; bases not matched to a gene: 12. CDR3 coding DNA: TGCGCCAGCAGCTTAGCCGTCAGGACAGGGGCGGTGCAGTATTTT. It is translated as CASSLAVRTGAVQYF.

This chain joins TRBV19 and TRBJ1-1, with TRBD1 as a possible D gene (5 bases). The CDR3 spans 11 residues. V gave up 5 bases and J gave up 11 bases, with 12 bases separating them. Germline V CDR1 and CDR2: LNHDA, SQIVND (reference sequence). For the CDR3, the DNA is TGTGCCAGTAGTCCAGGCGGGGCGGCTTTCTTT. It yields the protein CASSPGGAAFF.

A single count supports this clone. This chain uses TRBV4-3 with TRBJ1-5, with a tentative D call TRBD1 (5 bases). This CDR3 comprises 16 residues. Germline values: CDR1 LGHNA, CDR2 YSLEER. The germline V and J ends were trimmed by 0 bases and 5 bases, with 14 bases remaining between them. The CDR3 DNA reads TGCGCCAGCAGCCAAGATGCGCTCGGGGGGTATCAGCCCCAGCATTTT. Residues: CASSQDALGGYQPQHF.

The chain is built from TRBV24-1 and TRBJ1-2; D gene unclear. The CDR3 runs to 13 residues. Germline values: CDR1 KGHDR, CDR2 SFDVKD. Trimming pared 8 bases from V and 4 bases from J, leaving 13 bases between. The CDR3, as DNA: TGTGCCACCAAGGGAGGTGAAGGCTATGGCTACACCTTC. Protein sequence: CATKGGEGYGYTF.

V gene TRBV30 combines with J gene TRBJ1-2, with 7 bases that match TRBD1. The CDR3 covers 14 residues. Unmatched junction bases numbered 11, after V lost 2 bases and J lost 8 bases. Germline V gives CDR1 GTSNPN, CDR2 SVGIG (reference sequence). CDR3 region: CAWSTPGGFWGYTF. The CDR3 bases are TGTGCCTGGAGTACGCCAGGGGGATTTTGGGGCTACACCTTC.

The chain employs TRBV30 and TRBJ2-7; 13 bases line up with TRBD2. The J segment lost 2 bases and the V segment lost 1 base, leaving 2 bases of the junction unmatched. Germline CDR1 is GTSNPN and CDR2 is SVGIG (reference sequence). This CDR3 has 15 amino acids. CDR3 bases: TGTGCCTGGAGTGGGACTAGCGGGGGTACCTACGAGCAGTACTTC. This sequence encodes CAWSGTSGGTYEQYF.